This TCR beta chain originates from a study of blood T cell repertoires in COVID-19. Germline trimming cut 3 bases from V and 6 bases from J; bases unmatched to any gene: 6. In germline, CDR1 is SGHAT, CDR2 FQNNGV. This CDR3 is built from 15 residues. In the authors' methods: For nucleated cells, counts were estimated from reference gene primer amplification. TCRdb keeps only in-frame clones here, not all; method: immunoSEQ multiplex PCR. The V and J calls and clone size come from that table; D and trimming were worked out from the DNA. The sample holds under 75,000 clones, roughly 84% seen once. V gene TRBV11-2 combines with J gene TRBJ2-1; 9 positions match TRBD2. Sequenced input: peripheral blood. The TCR comes from a man in his 60s with COVID-19, enrolled during active disease. CDR3 nucleotides: TGTGCCAGCAGCTTCGGGACTAGCTATGGCAATGAGCAGTTCTTC. Protein product: CASSFGTSYGNEQFF.